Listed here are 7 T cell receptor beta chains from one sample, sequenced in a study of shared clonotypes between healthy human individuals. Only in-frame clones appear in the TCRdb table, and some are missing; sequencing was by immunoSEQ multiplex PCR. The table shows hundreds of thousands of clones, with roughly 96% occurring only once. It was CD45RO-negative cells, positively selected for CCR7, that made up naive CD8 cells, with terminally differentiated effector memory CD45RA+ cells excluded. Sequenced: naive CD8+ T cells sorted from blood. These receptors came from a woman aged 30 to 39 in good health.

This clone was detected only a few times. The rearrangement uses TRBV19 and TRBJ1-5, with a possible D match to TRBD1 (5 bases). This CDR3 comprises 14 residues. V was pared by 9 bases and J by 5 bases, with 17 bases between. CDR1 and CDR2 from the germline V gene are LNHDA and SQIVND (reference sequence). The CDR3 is CARTTEQADQPQHF. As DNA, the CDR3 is TGTGCCAGAACTACGGAACAGGCAGATCAGCCCCAGCATTTT.

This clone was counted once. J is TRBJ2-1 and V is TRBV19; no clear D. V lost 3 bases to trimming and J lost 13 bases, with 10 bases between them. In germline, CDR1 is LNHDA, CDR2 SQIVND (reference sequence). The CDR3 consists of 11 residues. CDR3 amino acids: CASSMVSQQFF. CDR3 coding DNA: TGTGCCAGTAGTATGGTCTCGCAACAGTTCTTC. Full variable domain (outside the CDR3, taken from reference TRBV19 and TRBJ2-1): DGGITQSPKYLFRKEGQNVTLSCEQNLNHDAMYWYRQDPGQGLRLIYYSQIVNDFQKGDIAEGYSVSREKKESFPLTVTSAQKNPTAFYLCASSMVSQQFFGPGTRLTVL.

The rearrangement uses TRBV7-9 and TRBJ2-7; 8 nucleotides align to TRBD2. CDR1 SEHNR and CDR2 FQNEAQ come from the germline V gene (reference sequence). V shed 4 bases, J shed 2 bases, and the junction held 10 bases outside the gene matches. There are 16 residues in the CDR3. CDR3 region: CASSSRSGVPTYEQYF. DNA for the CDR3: TGTGCCAGCAGCTCTCGTAGCGGGGTCCCGACCTACGAGCAGTACTTC.

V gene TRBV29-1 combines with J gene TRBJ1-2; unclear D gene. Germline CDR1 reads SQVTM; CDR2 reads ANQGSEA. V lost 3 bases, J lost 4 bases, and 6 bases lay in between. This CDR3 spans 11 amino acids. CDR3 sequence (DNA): TGCAGCGTTGATGGTGGCTATGGCTACACCTTC. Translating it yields CSVDGGYGYTF. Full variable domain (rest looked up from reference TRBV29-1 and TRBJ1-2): SAVISQKPSRDICQRGTSLTIQCQVDSQVTMMFWYRQQPGQSLTLIATANQGSEATYESGFVIDKFPISRPNLTFSTLTVSNMSPEDSSIYLCSVDGGYGYTFGSGTRLTVV.

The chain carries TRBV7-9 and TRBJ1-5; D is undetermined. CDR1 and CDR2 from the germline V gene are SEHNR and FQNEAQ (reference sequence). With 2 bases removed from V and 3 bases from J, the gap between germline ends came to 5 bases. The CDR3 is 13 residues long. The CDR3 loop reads CASSLTINQPQHF. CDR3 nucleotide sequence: TGTGCCAGCAGCTTAACGATCAATCAGCCCCAGCATTTT. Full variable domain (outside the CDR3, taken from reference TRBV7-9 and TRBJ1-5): DTGVSQNPRHKITKRGQNVTFRCDPISEHNRLYWYRQTLGQGPEFLTYFQNEAQLEKSRLLSDRFSAERPKGSFSTLEIQRTEQGDSAMYLCASSLTINQPQHFGDGTRLSIL.

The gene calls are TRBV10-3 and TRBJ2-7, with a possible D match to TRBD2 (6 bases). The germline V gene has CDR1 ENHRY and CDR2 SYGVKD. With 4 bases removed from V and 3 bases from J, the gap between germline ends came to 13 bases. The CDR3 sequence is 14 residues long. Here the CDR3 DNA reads TGTGCCATCAGTGGGGCCGGGAGAGTCTACGAGCAGTACTTC. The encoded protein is CAISGAGRVYEQYF.

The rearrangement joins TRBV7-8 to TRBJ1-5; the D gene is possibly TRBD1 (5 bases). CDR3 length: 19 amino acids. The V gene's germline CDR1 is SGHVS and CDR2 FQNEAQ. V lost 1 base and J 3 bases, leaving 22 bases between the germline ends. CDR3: CASSLDARFGGPLNQPQHF. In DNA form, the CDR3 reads TGTGCCAGCAGCTTAGACGCCAGGTTTGGGGGACCGCTCAATCAGCCCCAGCATTTT.